The 20 T cell receptor beta chains below all came from one sample that was sequenced in a study of CD8 T cells in Susac syndrome (dated by TCRdb to between 2018 and 2021). Libraries were made using the immunoSEQ multiplex PCR assay. RNA was extracted with the RNeasy kit and roughly 0.45 to 1 ug was reverse transcribed using random hexamers. TCRdb redid the processing of the public reads, applying fastp at Q25 and MiXCR, and retained in-frame beta chains. Rows are unified per CDR3 protein, each entry keeping the most common DNA and genes. In this sample the table shows approximately 120,000 distinct CDR3 sequences, around 90% of which occur a single time. The ten largest clones represent about 0.11% of the sample. The specimen was CD8+ T cells from PBMCs. All receptors come from a human donor in good health.

The V gene is TRBV5-1, the J gene TRBJ1-2; a possible D gene is TRBD1 (6 bases). Deletions cut 3 bases from V and 7 bases from J, with 16 bases between. CDR3 length equals 14 residues. Germline V gives CDR1 SGHRS, CDR2 YFSETQ. DNA of the CDR3: TGCGCCAGCAGCTCGGACAGTTTTTCGCGTGGCTACACCTTC. Amino acid sequence: CASSSDSFSRGYTF.

The chain employs TRBV19 and TRBJ2-1; D gene uncertain. Trimming took off 2 bases at V and 7 bases at J, with 9 bases between the two ends. Germline CDR1 reads LNHDA; CDR2 reads SQIVND (reference sequence). The CDR3 is 13 amino acids. The CDR3 region has the DNA TGTGCCAGTAGTATATTCTCGGAAAATGAGCAGTTCTTC. Translating gives CASSIFSENEQFF.

The V and J genes are TRBV15 and TRBJ2-5; D is unclear. The germline CDR1 and CDR2 sequences are LNHNV and YYDKDF (reference sequence). The CDR3 spans 12 residues. V was pared by 0 bases and J by 5 bases, with 4 bases between. The CDR3 nucleotides read TGTGCCACCAGCAGAGATACGGAGACCCAGTACTTC. It is translated as CATSRDTETQYF. The complete variable domain, with remaining parts taken from reference TRBV15 and TRBJ2-5, reads DAMVIQNPRYQVTQFGKPVTLSCSQTLNHNVMYWYQQKSSQAPKLLFHYYDKDFNNEADTPDNFQSRRPNTSFCFLDIRSPGLGDTAMYLCATSRDTETQYFGPGTRLLVL.

The chain combines TRBV29-1 with TRBJ1-2; no clear D gene. This CDR3 is 12 amino acids long. The germline V and J ends were trimmed by 3 bases and 7 bases, with 12 bases remaining between them. Per germline, CDR1 SQVTM and CDR2 ANQGSEA. CDR3 nucleotide sequence: TGCAGCGTTGAGATGGGAGGGATTGGCTACACCTTC. The encoded protein is CSVEMGGIGYTF.

The chain links TRBV5-7 to TRBJ2-7; D unclear. TRBV5-7 is flagged as an ORF with uncertain function. The CDR3 is 14 residues long. V was clipped by 2 bases and J by 2 bases, with 11 bases between them. CDR3 DNA sequence: TGTGCCAGCAGCTTCTCTCAGTACCCCTACGAGCAGTACTTC. It encodes CASSFSQYPYEQYF.

The chain joins TRBV19 to TRBJ1-1; TRBD1 matches at 12 bases. The CDR3 sequence is 20 residues long. J gave up 4 bases and V 3 bases, and 18 bases lay outside the gene matches. The germline V gene has CDR1 LNHDA and CDR2 SQIVND (reference sequence). For the CDR3, the DNA is TGTGCCAGTAGTATCCCATTTGCCGGGACAGGGGGCCAATTTAGCACTGAAGCTTTCTTT. Translation: CASSIPFAGTGGQFSTEAFF.

The rearrangement uses TRBV6-1 and TRBJ2-2; D unclear. Trimming removed 6 bases at V and 3 bases at J, with 11 bases between. The CDR3 consists of 14 residues. CDR1 MNHNS and CDR2 SASEGT come from the germline V gene. CDR3 in amino acids: CASSQLTDTGELFF. The CDR3 DNA sequence: TGTGCCAGCAGCCAGCTCACAGACACCGGGGAGCTGTTTTTT.

The genes are TRBV29-1 and TRBJ1-1; unclear D gene. Trimming took 3 bases from V and 13 from J, leaving 15 bases between them. This CDR3 is 11 amino acids long. In germline, CDR1 is SQVTM, CDR2 ANQGSEA. CDR3 sequence reads: CSVDRSQQSFF. CDR3 DNA sequence: TGCAGCGTTGACAGAAGCCAACAAAGTTTCTTT.

The CDR3 region is CASSSGTIYGYTF. In nucleotides, the CDR3 is TGTGCCAGCAGCAGCGGGACAATCTATGGCTACACCTTC. The genes are TRBV7-2 and TRBJ1-2; D possibly corresponds to TRBD1 (6 bases). Germline loops: CDR1 SGHTA, CDR2 FQGNSA. V was cut by 5 bases and J by 4 bases, with 11 bases left in between. The CDR3 consists of 13 residues.

The rearrangement joins TRBV2 to TRBJ1-1; D remains unclear. Trimming left V 3 bases short and J 7 bases short, with 9 bases between. This CDR3 has 12 residues. In germline, CDR1 is SNHLY, CDR2 FYNNEI. This CDR3 reads CASSEGGIEAFF. CDR3 DNA: TGTGCCAGCAGTGAGGGCGGAATTGAAGCTTTCTTT.

This rearrangement joins TRBV27 to TRBJ2-7; TRBD2 aligns across 11 bases. The CDR3 is made up of 16 amino acids. CDR1 and CDR2 from the germline V gene are MNHEY and SMNVEV (reference sequence). With V trimmed by 6 bases and J by 6 bases, 13 bases remained unmatched. The CDR3 DNA reads as TGTGCCAGCAGCCCCTATAGCGGGAGGGCCTATCTCGAGCAGTACTTC. Translated: CASSPYSGRAYLEQYF.

The J gene is TRBJ2-1, the V gene TRBV29-1, with D tentatively TRBD1 or TRBD2 (5 bases each). CDR3 length: 14 residues. Trimming cost V 7 bases and J 6 bases, with 19 bases left between them. Germline V gene lookup returns CDR1 SQVTM and CDR2 ANQGSEA. This CDR3 is CSARDHTRVNEQFF. The CDR3 DNA is TGCAGCGCTAGGGACCATACTCGGGTCAATGAGCAGTTCTTC.

This clonotype has just one count. This chain uses TRBV2 with TRBJ1-6, with no clear D. The CDR3 runs 13 residues. Trimming cost V 7 bases and J 6 bases, with 10 bases left between them. The germline gives CDR1 SNHLY, CDR2 FYNNEI. In nucleotides, the CDR3 is TGTGCCAGCACTTGGGGTTCTAATTCACCCCTCCACTTT. Translated, it gives CASTWGSNSPLHF.

The V gene is TRBV7-8, the J gene TRBJ2-7; 8 bases are shared with TRBD1. V lost 5 bases, J lost 1 base, and 13 bases stayed unmatched. The CDR3 is 17 amino acids. The germline gives CDR1 SGHVS, CDR2 FQNEAQ. CDR3 in DNA: TGTGCCAGCAGCCCGGCTGCCAGGGGGCCGGATTCCTACGAGCAGTACTTC. Its protein is CASSPAARGPDSYEQYF. Combining the CDR3 with reference TRBV7-8 and TRBJ2-7 gives the whole variable domain GAGVSQSPRYKVAKRGQDVALRCDPISGHVSLFWYQQALGQGPEFLTYFQNEAQLDKSGLPSDRFFAERPEGSVSTLKIQRTQQEDSAVYLCASSPAARGPDSYEQYFGPGTRLTVT.

The rearrangement joins TRBV6-2 or TRBV6-3 to TRBJ1-6; D remains unclear. This CDR3 is 19 amino acids long. Trimming shortened V by 2 bases and J by 6 bases, and 23 bases separated the two germline ends. Germline V gene lookup returns CDR1 MNHEY and CDR2 SVGEGT. The CDR3 DNA follows: TGTGCCAGCAGTTACGATCTAATGTCAGACGAAAGAATTAATTCACCCCTCCACTTT. This gives the protein CASSYDLMSDERINSPLHF.

V and J are TRBV6-2 or TRBV6-3 and TRBJ1-3, with D possibly being TRBD1 (5 bases). The V and J ends lost 7 bases and 4 bases respectively, with 20 bases between them. In germline, CDR1 is MNHEY, CDR2 SVGEGT. The CDR3 extends over 16 amino acids. CDR3 sequence: CASTWGDPGLGNTIYF. As DNA, the CDR3 is TGTGCCAGCACCTGGGGGGATCCGGGCCTCGGAAACACCATATATTTT.

This chain links TRBV10-3 with TRBJ1-2, with TRBD1 as a possible D gene (5 bases). The CDR3 spans 12 residues. CDR1 is ENHRY, CDR2 SYGVKD, per germline. Trimming stripped 7 bases from V and 3 bases from J, with 9 bases between. CDR3 nucleotides: TGTGCCATCAACCGGGGCGACTATGGCTACACCTTC. Translated, it gives CAINRGDYGYTF.

This clonotype appeared a few times. The V call is TRBV21-1, the J call TRBJ2-7; the table's D gene call, TRBD1, was not cross checked with the DNA. TRBV21-1 is a known pseudogene. The CDR3 has 16 amino acids. The CDR3 sequence is CASSNARGGPHYEQYF. CDR3 nucleotides: TGTGCCAGCAGCAACGCCCGAGGGGGTCCCCACTACGAGCAGTACTTC.

V is TRBV6-5 and J is TRBJ2-1, with D perhaps TRBD2 (5 bases). Trimming took 5 bases from V and 12 from J, leaving 14 bases between them. CDR3 length equals 12 residues. Germline V gene sequence: CDR1 MNHEY, CDR2 SVGAGI. This chain's CDR3 is CASSESGLGQFF. The DNA for the CDR3 is TGTGCCAGCAGTGAAAGCGGTCTCGGGCAGTTCTTC.

The V call is TRBV28, the J call TRBJ2-7; D is perhaps TRBD1 (5 bases). V was shortened by 6 bases and J by 4 bases, with 10 bases between the two germline ends. Germline lookup yields CDR1 MDHEN and CDR2 SYDVKM. CDR3 length equals 12 residues. This chain's CDR3 is CASSSTVYEQYF. The DNA of the CDR3 is TGTGCCAGCAGCTCGACAGTGTACGAGCAGTACTTC.